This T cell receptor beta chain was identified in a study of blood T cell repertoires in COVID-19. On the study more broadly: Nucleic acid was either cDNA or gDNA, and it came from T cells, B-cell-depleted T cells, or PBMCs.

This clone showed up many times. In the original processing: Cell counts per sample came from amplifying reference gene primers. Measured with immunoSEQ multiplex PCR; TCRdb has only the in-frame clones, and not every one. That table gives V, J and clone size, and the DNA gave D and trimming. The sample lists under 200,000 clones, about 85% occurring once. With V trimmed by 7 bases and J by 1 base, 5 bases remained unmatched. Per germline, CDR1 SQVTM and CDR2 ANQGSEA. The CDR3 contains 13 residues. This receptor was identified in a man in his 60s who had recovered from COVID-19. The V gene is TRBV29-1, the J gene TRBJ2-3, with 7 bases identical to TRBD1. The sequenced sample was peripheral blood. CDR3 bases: TGCAGCGCCCGACAGGGTGGCACAGATACGCAGTATTTT. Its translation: CSARQGGTDTQYF.